These 30 T cell receptor beta chains were all obtained from the same sample, sequenced in a study of T cells in Graves' hyperthyroidism and ophthalmopathy. It was RNA transcripts that yielded the amplified TCR beta CDR3 regions. Carried out on the TCR CDR3, a first-round RT-PCR used the HTBI primer set. MiXCR was run by TCRdb on the multiplex PCR reads, yielding one entry per CDR3 protein. The sample comprises 600,000 to 850,000 distinct CDR3 sequences, roughly a sixth of which are singletons, and roughly a sixth rests with the top ten. The sequencing input was blood. These receptors originate from a woman aged 50 to 65 with Graves' hyperthyroidism that later progressed to Graves' ophthalmopathy.

In its sample, this clonotype was seen a few times. The chain employs TRBV19 and TRBJ1-1; the D gene is possibly TRBD1 (6 bases). CDR1 is LNHDA and CDR2 is SQIVND in the germline V gene (reference sequence). Trimming stripped 2 bases from V and 1 base from J, with 14 bases between. The CDR3 contains 16 residues. CDR3 nucleotides: TGTGCCAGTAGTATAAGGGGGGGATACAAGAACACTGAAGCTTTCTTT. Translated: CASSIRGGYKNTEAFF.

The chain joins TRBV6-1 to TRBJ2-7; D is possibly TRBD1 (5 bases). Germline V lookup: CDR1 MNHNS, CDR2 SASEGT. Trimming stripped 5 bases from V and 0 bases from J, with 20 bases between. This CDR3 comprises 17 residues. The CDR3 is CASSRLSGHRSSYEQYF. The CDR3 coding sequence is TGTGCCAGCAGTCGCTTATCCGGACACCGGAGCTCCTACGAGCAGTACTTC.

This clonotype was detected many times. This sequence joins TRBV5-1 and TRBJ1-1, with D possibly being TRBD1 (6 bases). The length of the CDR3 is 13 residues. The germline CDR1 and CDR2 sequences are SGHRS and YFSETQ. V lost 1 base, J lost 5 bases, and 9 bases lay in between. CDR3: CASSLWGLTEAFF. CDR3 bases: TGCGCCAGCAGCTTGTGGGGGCTAACTGAAGCTTTCTTT.

This clonotype was recorded at least ten times. V usage is TRBV2 and J usage is TRBJ2-5, with TRBD1 as a possible D gene (5 bases). CDR1 SNHLY and CDR2 FYNNEI come from the germline V gene. The CDR3 runs 13 residues. V lost 4 bases, J lost 1 base, and 7 bases lay in between. This CDR3 reads CASSGQTQETQYF. CDR3 DNA: TGTGCCAGCAGTGGACAGACCCAAGAGACCCAGTACTTC.

V gene TRBV20-1 combines with J gene TRBJ1-2; D remains unclear. The germline gives CDR1 DFQATT, CDR2 SNEGSKA (reference sequence). Deletions cut 1 base from V and 1 base from J, with 10 bases between. The CDR3 runs 14 residues. CDR3 in DNA: TGCAGTGCTAGAGTAGACCTCTTTAACTATGGCTACACCTTC. This gives the protein CSARVDLFNYGYTF.

The chain uses TRBV20-1 and TRBJ2-3; D possibly corresponds to TRBD2 (5 bases). The CDR3 covers 12 residues. V lost 2 bases and J 5 bases, leaving 8 bases between the germline ends. Germline V gene sequence: CDR1 DFQATT, CDR2 SNEGSKA (reference sequence). CDR3 protein: CSARLAQDTQYF. CDR3 nucleotide sequence: TGCAGTGCTAGACTAGCACAAGATACGCAGTATTTT.

The V call is TRBV4-2, the J call TRBJ1-1; D perhaps matches TRBD1 (6 bases). The length of the CDR3 is 15 residues. CDR1 and CDR2 from the germline V gene are LGHNA and YNFKEQ. V was cut by 1 base and J by 0 bases, with 9 bases left in between. DNA for the CDR3: TGTGCCAGCAGCCAAGGGGGGCGGTTGAACACTGAAGCTTTCTTT. As protein: CASSQGGRLNTEAFF.

As for this clonotype: With a much larger clone just one base away, this may be a read error. V gene TRBV10-3 combines with J gene TRBJ2-7, with a weak D call TRBD1 (6 bases). The germline CDR1 and CDR2 sequences are ENHRY and SYGVKD. The CDR3 runs to 13 residues. Trimming removed 4 bases at V and 3 bases at J, with 10 bases between. The CDR3 is CAISGAGDYEQYF. In nucleotides, the CDR3 is TGTGCCATCAGTGGGGCAGGGGACTACGAGCAGTACTTC.

This clonotype was counted only a few times. The chain couples TRBV14 to TRBJ1-1, with 9 bases aligning to TRBD1. CDR1 is SGHDN and CDR2 is FVKESK in the germline V gene. CDR3 size: 15 residues. Losses at the gene ends were 3 bases for V and 5 bases for J; bases not matched to a gene: 7. The CDR3 protein is CASSHLDRGATEAFF. In nucleotides, the CDR3 is TGTGCCAGCAGCCACCTAGACAGGGGGGCAACTGAAGCTTTCTTT.

The rearrangement links TRBV19 to TRBJ1-1; D is undetermined. Germline assignment: CDR1 LNHDA and CDR2 SQIVND (reference sequence). V was clipped by 5 bases and J by 6 bases, with 16 bases between them. The CDR3 extends over 14 amino acids. CDR3 in DNA: TGTGCCAGTAGTCCACGGACGATCTCGGCTGAAGCTTTCTTT. This translates into CASSPRTISAEAFF.

The chain combines TRBV12-3 or TRBV12-4 with TRBJ1-5; possibly TRBD1 for D (5 bases). Deletions cut 6 bases from V and 0 bases from J, with 12 bases between. The CDR3 contains 15 residues. CDR3 nucleotide sequence: TGTGCCAGCAGCTTGTTGGGGCCTAGCAATCAGCCCCAGCATTTT. It specifies CASSLLGPSNQPQHF.

This clonotype was counted many times. The chain couples TRBV5-1 to TRBJ1-2, with 10 bases aligning to TRBD1. The CDR3 extends over 15 amino acids. The ends lost 0 bases at V and 6 bases at J; junction bases unmatched: 5. The germline V gene has CDR1 SGHRS and CDR2 YFSETQ. CDR3 protein: CASSLVFGTGDGYTF. The CDR3 region has the DNA TGCGCCAGCAGCTTGGTGTTCGGGACAGGGGATGGCTACACCTTC. The full variable domain, its missing parts supplied by reference TRBV5-1 and TRBJ1-2, is KAGVTQTPRYLIKTRGQQVTLSCSPISGHRSVSWYQQTPGQGLQFLFEYFSETQRNKGNFPGRFSGRQFSNSRSEMNVSTLELGDSALYLCASSLVFGTGDGYTFGSGTRLTVV.

This chain uses TRBV19 with TRBJ1-2; TRBD1 might be the D (6 bases). The V gene's germline CDR1 is LNHDA and CDR2 SQIVND (reference sequence). V dropped 3 bases and J dropped 4 bases, with 18 bases sitting between them. The CDR3 runs to 16 residues. In nucleotides, the CDR3 is TGTGCCAGTAGTATCCAGATACAGGGACCGGGCTATGGCTACACCTTC. Its protein product is CASSIQIQGPGYGYTF. The full variable domain, with the rest looked up from reference TRBV19 and TRBJ1-2, is DGGITQSPKYLFRKEGQNVTLSCEQNLNHDAMYWYRQDPGQGLRLIYYSQIVNDFQKGDIAEGYSVSREKKESFPLTVTSAQKNPTAFYLCASSIQIQGPGYGYTFGSGTRLTVV.

This clonotype was counted ten times or more. The chain joins TRBV11-2 to TRBJ1-2; TRBD1 agrees at 8 bases. This CDR3 comprises 14 residues. V trimming: 5 bases; J trimming: 2 bases; junction bases outside the gene matches: 4. Germline assignment: CDR1 SGHAT and CDR2 FQNNGV. The CDR3 nucleotides are TGTGCCAGCAGCGGGGGACAGGAGAACTATGGCTACACCTTC. This gives the protein CASSGGQENYGYTF. The whole variable domain, filled in from reference TRBV11-2 and TRBJ1-2, reads EAGVAQSPRYKIIEKRQSVAFWCNPISGHATLYWYQQILGQGPKLLIQFQNNGVVDDSQLPKDRFSAERLKGVDSTLKIQPAKLEDSAVYLCASSGGQENYGYTFGSGTRLTVV.

The chain carries TRBV18 and TRBJ1-3; TRBD1 might be the D (5 bases). Germline V gene sequence: CDR1 KGHSH, CDR2 LQKENI. Trimming removed 7 bases at V and 0 bases at J, with 13 bases between. The CDR3 sequence is 15 residues long. The CDR3 region has the DNA TGTGCCAGCTTGCAGGGAAGGGCCTCTGGAAACACCATATATTTT. Translating gives CASLQGRASGNTIYF.

The sample holds many counts of this clonotype. The chain combines TRBV2 with TRBJ2-7; 8 bases agree with TRBD1. In germline, CDR1 is SNHLY, CDR2 FYNNEI. This CDR3 region has 12 residues. J was trimmed by 6 bases and V by 8 bases; bases with no gene match: 6. CDR3 in DNA: TGTGCCAGCGGACAGGGCGGAGGCGAGCAGTACTTC. Translating it yields CASGQGGGEQYF.

In this sample, this clonotype turned up a few times. This chain uses TRBV20-1 with TRBJ1-5; maybe TRBD1 (6 bases). The germline gives CDR1 DFQATT, CDR2 SNEGSKA (reference sequence). V shed 1 base and J shed 4 bases, with 11 bases lying between them. The CDR3 totals 14 residues. CDR3 sequence reads: CSARGQVGNQPQHF. CDR3 coding DNA: TGCAGTGCTAGAGGACAGGTAGGAAATCAGCCCCAGCATTTT.

The V call is TRBV19, the J call TRBJ1-2; D is perhaps TRBD1 (5 bases). V lost 10 bases and J 5 bases, leaving 17 bases between the germline ends. In germline, CDR1 is LNHDA, CDR2 SQIVND (reference sequence). The CDR3 runs 13 residues. In DNA, the CDR3 is TGTGCCACCCTACTCGGGGGGGGATATGGCTACACCTTC. Amino acids: CATLLGGGYGYTF.

The chain carries TRBV19 and TRBJ2-2; no clear D gene. The length of the CDR3 is 14 residues. Trimming stripped 4 bases from V and 1 base from J, with 7 bases between. Germline CDR1 and CDR2: LNHDA and SQIVND (reference sequence). The CDR3 spells CASSRKRNTGELFF. CDR3 DNA sequence: TGTGCCAGTAGTAGAAAGCGGAACACCGGGGAGCTGTTTTTT.

The sample holds a few counts of this clonotype. The chain links TRBV19 to TRBJ1-5; D is possibly TRBD1 (5 bases). CDR1 and CDR2 from the germline V gene are LNHDA and SQIVND (reference sequence). The CDR3 covers 15 residues. The V end lost 1 base, the J end lost 2 bases, and 9 bases lay between the germline ends. Here the CDR3 DNA reads TGTGCCAGTAGTATAGGAGGGGTTGGCAATCAGCCCCAGCATTTT. Protein sequence: CASSIGGVGNQPQHF.

This clonotype appeared many times. The gene calls are TRBV20-1 and TRBJ2-2; 7 bases align to TRBD1. CDR1 is DFQATT and CDR2 is SNEGSKA in the germline V gene (reference sequence). The CDR3 loop spans 14 amino acids. The ends lost 6 bases at V and 3 bases at J; junction bases unmatched: 7. The CDR3 reads CSAQDDRDTGELFF. CDR3 sequence (DNA): TGCAGTGCCCAAGACGACAGGGACACCGGGGAGCTGTTTTTT.

In this sample, this clonotype turned up many times. The gene calls are TRBV3-1 and TRBJ1-1; D is unclear. The CDR3 contains 13 residues. Trimming cost V 4 bases and J 5 bases, with 11 bases left between them. Germline CDR1 and CDR2: LGHDT and YNNKEL (reference sequence). CDR3 DNA: TGTGCCAGCAGCCGAGGTCTTTGGACTGAAGCTTTCTTT. Amino acid sequence: CASSRGLWTEAFF.

The chain couples TRBV5-4 to TRBJ2-5; TRBD2 is a possible D gene (5 bases). This CDR3 comprises 14 residues. V was pared by 5 bases and J by 4 bases, with 15 bases between. CDR1 and CDR2 from the germline V gene are SGHNT and YYREEE (reference sequence). CDR3 nucleotide sequence: TGTGCCAGCAGTCCGGACGGGGATGGAGAGACCCAGTACTTC. It is translated as CASSPDGDGETQYF.

This clonotype was seen many times. The rearrangement links TRBV20-1 to TRBJ2-2; the D is unclear. In germline, CDR1 is DFQATT, CDR2 SNEGSKA (reference sequence). This CDR3 contains 13 residues. Trimming stripped 2 bases from V and 1 base from J, with 5 bases between. In DNA, the CDR3 is TGCAGTGCTAGAAAAGGGAACACCGGGGAGCTGTTTTTT. It is translated as CSARKGNTGELFF.

This clonotype was recorded many times. This chain uses TRBV6-1 with TRBJ1-1, with no clear D. V lost 5 bases and J 10 bases, leaving 20 bases between the germline ends. This CDR3 has 14 residues. Per the germline V gene, CDR1 is MNHNS and CDR2 is SASEGT. CDR3 nucleotide sequence: TGTGCCAGCAGTTACGTGGTTGGGGATCTGGGAGCTTTCTTT. Translation gives CASSYVVGDLGAFF.

This clonotype occurred a few times. The rearrangement links TRBV6-1 to TRBJ2-7, with TRBD1 identical over 7 bases. The V segment lost 6 bases and the J segment 0 bases; nucleotides outside the gene matches: 8. CDR3 length equals 15 residues. Germline CDR1 MNHNS, CDR2 SASEGT. The DNA for the CDR3 is TGTGCCAGCAGCCCAGAACAGGGGAGCTCCTACGAGCAGTACTTC. This sequence encodes CASSPEQGSSYEQYF.

The chain couples TRBV30 to TRBJ2-1, with TRBD2 matching 13 bases. This CDR3 region has 15 residues. CDR1 and CDR2 from the germline V gene are GTSNPN and SVGIG (reference sequence). With V trimmed by 5 bases and J by 4 bases, 5 bases remained unmatched. CDR3 region: CAWARTSGGYNEQFF. In nucleotides, the CDR3 is TGTGCCTGGGCCAGGACTAGCGGGGGTTACAATGAGCAGTTCTTC.

The rearrangement joins TRBV20-1 to TRBJ2-2; 10 bases fit TRBD2. CDR1 is DFQATT and CDR2 is SNEGSKA in the germline V gene (reference sequence). The CDR3 loop spans 16 amino acids. V gave up 3 bases and J gave up 1 base; unmatched junction bases: 5. The CDR3 DNA sequence: TGCAGTGCTAGGGGGTCTAGCGGGGGGAACACCGGGGAGCTGTTTTTT. Translating gives CSARGSSGGNTGELFF.

V is TRBV27 and J is TRBJ2-3; possible D gene TRBD1, 6 bases. The CDR3 is 14 residues long. V dropped 5 bases and J dropped 7 bases, with 16 bases sitting between them. The germline V gene encodes CDR1 MNHEY and CDR2 SMNVEV (reference sequence). CDR3 sequence: CASSVRGLGNTQYF. CDR3 nucleotides: TGTGCCAGCAGTGTGAGGGGGTTGGGAAATACGCAGTATTTT.

The V and J genes are TRBV6-1 and TRBJ1-4, with D possibly TRBD1 on 6 matching bases. The CDR3 has 15 amino acids. The V and J ends lost 5 bases and 0 bases respectively, with 10 bases between them. Germline CDR1 is MNHNS and CDR2 is SASEGT. This chain's CDR3 is CASSPGHSTNEKLFF. CDR3 coding DNA: TGTGCCAGCAGTCCGGGACACTCAACTAATGAAAAACTGTTTTTT.